The source of this T cell receptor beta chain is a study of spatial heterogeneity in lung cancer (dated by TCRdb to about 2019). As for the study more broadly: More beta-chain than alpha-chain transcripts were consistently detected, likely reflecting higher beta-chain transcript abundance. In tumor regions, TCR transcript counts showed a strong correlation with a T cell transcriptional module score derived from matched bulk RNA-seq. Nonsynonymous mutation counts, determined by whole-exome sequencing of tumor tissue, were related to features of the TCR repertoire. In the raw uncorrected reads, each unique combination of TCR and UMI appeared more than ten times on average. At surgery, about 210 tumor regions, 61 to 75 matched nontumor lung samples and 45 to 60 PBMC samples were TCR-sequenced for both alpha and beta chains. TCR alpha and beta repertoires were quantitatively compared across multiple tumor regions, matched nontumor lung and blood in non-small cell lung cancer.

This clonotype was counted at least ten times. This receptor's antigen is unknown. No much larger clone is present one base from it, and per-base qualities are unavailable. Broader findings and caveats from the paper: Estimated TCR-seq coverage of tumor T cells was only around 6.7% for alpha chains and about 14% for beta chains. Additional single-cell paired TCR alpha and beta sequencing was considered necessary to confirm, at a functional level, the hypothesis that regional TCRs recognize regional mutations. A correlation was observed between the number of expanded intratumoral alpha and beta TCRs and the tumor nonsynonymous mutation count. The count of ubiquitous expanded TCRs correlated with the count of ubiquitous nonsynonymous mutations, and the count of regional expanded TCRs correlated with the count of regional nonsynonymous mutations.

From its cysteine to its phenylalanine, the CDR3 spans 15 amino acids. Kept here is only the CDR3 DNA, which spans 45 bases and is read in frame from base 1. As encoded in the germline V gene, CDR1 is SGHRS while CDR2 is YFSETQ. Deletion took 0 bases off V and 9 bases off J, with a span of 16 bases between the germline ends. Read against the paper, the sample's time point label means: sample taken at primary tumor resection. Donors were about 70 patients with early-stage, untreated non-small cell lung cancer from the lung TRACERx cohort. Whole RNA extracted from tumor and nontumor lung tissue, or from cryopreserved PBMC samples, was used for TCR sequencing without cell sorting. A patient was chosen for TCR sequencing only when enough RNA was available from at least two tumor regions. Before selection, tumor and adjacent nontumor lung specimens were reviewed by a lung pathologist. The library was generated by 5' RACE. Sequencer: NextSeq 500. In the TCR library protocol, a unique molecular identifier was attached to each TCR cDNA molecule so that PCR and sequencing errors could be corrected. For the original study's pipeline: Decombinator tools were used for TCR identification, UMI-based error correction and CDR3 extraction. Expanded TCRs were defined as those above a frequency of 2 per 1,000, corresponding to the top 1% of the tumor frequency distribution. Expanded tumor TCRs statistically deemed absent (corrected P<0.05) from at least one tumor region were classed as regional, and all other expanded tumor TCRs were classed as ubiquitous. Rényi diversity was computed with the R vegan package after subsampling each repertoire 100 times to 5,000 TCRs. CDR3 similarity networks were built from amino acid triplet string-kernel similarity, connecting CDR3s with pairwise similarity above 0.82. TCRdb redid the processing of the public reads, applying fastp at Q25 and MiXCR, and retained in-frame beta chains. Duplicate CDR3 protein sequences are folded into a single record with the most common DNA and genes. Clone size and V and J calls follow TCRdb, not the original study. The sample data list more than 25,000 distinct CDR3 sequences, and roughly 7.2% of these were observed just once. The ten largest clones take up 24% of the sample.

Recombination joined TRBV5-1 with TRBJ2-1; the D gene is tentatively TRBD1 or TRBD2, each matching 5 bases. The origin of this receptor is a male donor with early-stage non-small cell lung cancer. Sample: lung tumor tissue, taken at surgery. The CDR3 region: CASSLVADTRGEQFF. The DNA sequence follows: TGCGCCAGCAGCTTGGTGGCGGACACCCGGGGTGAGCAGTTCTTC. The full variable domain, with segments outside the CDR3 supplied by the reference TRBV5-1 and TRBJ2-1 proteins, appears as KAGVTQTPRYLIKTRGQQVTLSCSPISGHRSVSWYQQTPGQGLQFLFEYFSETQRNKGNFPGRFSGRQFSNSRSEMNVSTLELGDSALYLCASSLVADTRGEQFFGPGTRLTVL.